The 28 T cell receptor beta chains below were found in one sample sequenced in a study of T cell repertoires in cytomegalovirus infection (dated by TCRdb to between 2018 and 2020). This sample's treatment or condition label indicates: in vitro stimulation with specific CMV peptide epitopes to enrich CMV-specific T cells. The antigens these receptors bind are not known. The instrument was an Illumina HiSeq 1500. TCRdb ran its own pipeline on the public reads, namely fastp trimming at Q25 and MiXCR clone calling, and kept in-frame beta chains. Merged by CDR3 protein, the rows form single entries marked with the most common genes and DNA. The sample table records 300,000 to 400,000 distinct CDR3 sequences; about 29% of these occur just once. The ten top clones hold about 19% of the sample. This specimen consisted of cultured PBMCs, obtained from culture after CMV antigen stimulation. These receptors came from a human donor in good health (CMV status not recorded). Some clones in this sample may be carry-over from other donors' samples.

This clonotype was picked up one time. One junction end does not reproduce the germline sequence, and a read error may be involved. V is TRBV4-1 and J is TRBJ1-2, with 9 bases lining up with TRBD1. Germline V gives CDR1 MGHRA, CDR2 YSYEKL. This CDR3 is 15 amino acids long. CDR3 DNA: TGCGCCAGCAGCCAAGATGGGTTGGGAGGGACAGGGAGAATCTTC. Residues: CASSQDGLGGTGRIF.

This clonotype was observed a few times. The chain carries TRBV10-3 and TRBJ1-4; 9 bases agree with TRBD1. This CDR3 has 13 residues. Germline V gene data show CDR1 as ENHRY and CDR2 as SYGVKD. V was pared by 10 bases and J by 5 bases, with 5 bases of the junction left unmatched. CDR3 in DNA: TGTGCCACCTCCGGGACAGGGAATGAAAAACTGTTTTTT. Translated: CATSGTGNEKLFF.

The CDR3 DNA sequence: TGTGCCAGCAGCTCTACACTGGCGGGAGTAGAGCAGTTCTTC. Encoded protein: CASSSTLAGVEQFF. The chain combines TRBV7-6 with TRBJ2-1; 7 nucleotides agree with TRBD2. This CDR3 region has 14 residues. The J segment lost 10 bases and the V segment lost 4 bases, leaving 10 bases of the junction unmatched. Germline lookup yields CDR1 SGHVS and CDR2 FNYEAQ.

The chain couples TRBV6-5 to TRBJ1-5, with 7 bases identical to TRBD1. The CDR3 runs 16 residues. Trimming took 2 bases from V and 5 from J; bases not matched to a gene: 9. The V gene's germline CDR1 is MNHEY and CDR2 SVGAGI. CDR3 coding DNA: TGTGCCAGCAGTTACCGGACAGGAGGGAGCTATCAGCCCCAGCATTTT. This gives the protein CASSYRTGGSYQPQHF.

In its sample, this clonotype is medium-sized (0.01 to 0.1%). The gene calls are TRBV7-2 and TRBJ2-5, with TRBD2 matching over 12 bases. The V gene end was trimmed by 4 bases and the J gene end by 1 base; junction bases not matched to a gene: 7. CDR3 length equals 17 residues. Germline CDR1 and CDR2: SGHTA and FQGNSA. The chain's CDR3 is CASSSPGLAGLQETQYF. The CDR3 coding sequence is TGTGCCAGCAGCTCGCCGGGACTAGCGGGCCTCCAAGAGACCCAGTACTTC.

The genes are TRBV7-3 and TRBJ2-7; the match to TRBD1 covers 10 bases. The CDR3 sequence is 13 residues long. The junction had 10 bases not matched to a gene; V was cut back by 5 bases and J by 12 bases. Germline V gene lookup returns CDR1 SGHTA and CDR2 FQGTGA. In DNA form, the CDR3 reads TGTGCCAGCAGCACCCAGGACAGGGGGGCTGGGTACTTC. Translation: CASSTQDRGAGYF.

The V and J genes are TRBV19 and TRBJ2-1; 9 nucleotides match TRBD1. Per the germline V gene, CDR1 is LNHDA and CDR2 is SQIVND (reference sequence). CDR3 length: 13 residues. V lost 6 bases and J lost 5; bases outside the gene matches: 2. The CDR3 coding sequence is TGTGCCAGTAGGGGACAGGGCAACAATGAGCAGTTCTTC. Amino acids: CASRGQGNNEQFF.

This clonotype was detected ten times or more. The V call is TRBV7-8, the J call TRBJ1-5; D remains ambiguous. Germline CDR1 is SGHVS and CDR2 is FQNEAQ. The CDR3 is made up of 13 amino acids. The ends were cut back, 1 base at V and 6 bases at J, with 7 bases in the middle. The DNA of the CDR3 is TGTGCCAGCAGCTTAGGGACGTCTCAGCCCCAGCATTTT. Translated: CASSLGTSQPQHF. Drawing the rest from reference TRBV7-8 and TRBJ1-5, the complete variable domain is GAGVSQSPRYKVAKRGQDVALRCDPISGHVSLFWYQQALGQGPEFLTYFQNEAQLDKSGLPSDRFFAERPEGSVSTLKIQRTQQEDSAVYLCASSLGTSQPQHFGDGTRLSIL.

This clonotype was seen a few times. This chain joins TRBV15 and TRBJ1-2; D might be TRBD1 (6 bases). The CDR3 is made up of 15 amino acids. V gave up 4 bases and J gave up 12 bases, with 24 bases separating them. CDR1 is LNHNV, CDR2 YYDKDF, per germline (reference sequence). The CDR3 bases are TGTGCCACCAGCATATTGGACAGAACCTCTGCCGTTGACACCTTC. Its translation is CATSILDRTSAVDTF.

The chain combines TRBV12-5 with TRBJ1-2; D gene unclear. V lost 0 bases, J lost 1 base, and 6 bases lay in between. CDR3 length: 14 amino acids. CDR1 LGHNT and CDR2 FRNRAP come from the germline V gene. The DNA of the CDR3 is TGTGCTAGTGGTTTGGTCCGGCTTAACTATGGCTACACCTTC. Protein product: CASGLVRLNYGYTF.

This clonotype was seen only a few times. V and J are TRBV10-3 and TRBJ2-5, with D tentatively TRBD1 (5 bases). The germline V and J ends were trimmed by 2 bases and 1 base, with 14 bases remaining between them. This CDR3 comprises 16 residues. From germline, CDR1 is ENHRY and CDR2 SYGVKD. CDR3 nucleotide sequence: TGTGCCATCAGTGAGCCTGGGCAGGGCGTCCAAGAGACCCAGTACTTC. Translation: CAISEPGQGVQETQYF.

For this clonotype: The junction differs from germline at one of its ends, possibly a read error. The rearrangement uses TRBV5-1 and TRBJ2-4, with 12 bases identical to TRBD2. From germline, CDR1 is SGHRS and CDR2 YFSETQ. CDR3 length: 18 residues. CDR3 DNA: TGCGCCAGCAGCCAGAGGGTCGCTAGCGGGAGGGCCAACAACATTCAGTACTTC. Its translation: CASSQRVASGRANNIQYF.

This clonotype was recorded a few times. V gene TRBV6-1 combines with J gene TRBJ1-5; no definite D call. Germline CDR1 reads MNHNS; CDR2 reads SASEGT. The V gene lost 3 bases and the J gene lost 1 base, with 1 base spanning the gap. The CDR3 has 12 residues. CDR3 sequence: CASSESNQPQHF. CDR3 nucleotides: TGTGCCAGCAGTGAGAGCAATCAGCCCCAGCATTTT.

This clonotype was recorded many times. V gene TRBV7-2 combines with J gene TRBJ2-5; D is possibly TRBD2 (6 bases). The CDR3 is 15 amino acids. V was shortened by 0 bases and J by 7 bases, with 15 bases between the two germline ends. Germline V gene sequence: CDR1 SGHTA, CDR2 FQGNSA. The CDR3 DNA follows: TGTGCCAGCAGCTTAGCGGATTCGAGGCGGGGGACCCAGTACTTC. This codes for CASSLADSRRGTQYF. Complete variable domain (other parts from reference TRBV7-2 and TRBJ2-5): GAGVSQSPSNKVTEKGKDVELRCDPISGHTALYWYRQSLGQGLEFLIYFQGNSAPDKSGLPSDRFSAERTGGSVSTLTIQRTQQEDSAVYLCASSLADSRRGTQYFGPGTRLLVL.

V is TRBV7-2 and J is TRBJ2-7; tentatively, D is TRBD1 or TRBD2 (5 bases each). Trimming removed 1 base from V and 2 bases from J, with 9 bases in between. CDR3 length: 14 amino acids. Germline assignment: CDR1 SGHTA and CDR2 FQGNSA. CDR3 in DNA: TGTGCCAGCAGCTTAGGGGACCAGACCTACGAGCAGTACTTC. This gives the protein CASSLGDQTYEQYF.

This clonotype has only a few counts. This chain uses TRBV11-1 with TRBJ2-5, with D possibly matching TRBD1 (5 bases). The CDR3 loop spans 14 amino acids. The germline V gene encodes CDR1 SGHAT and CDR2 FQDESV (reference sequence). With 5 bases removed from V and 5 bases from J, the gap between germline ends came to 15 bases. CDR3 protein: CASSPVRAQETQYF. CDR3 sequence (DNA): TGTGCCAGCAGCCCCGTCAGGGCCCAGGAGACCCAGTACTTC.

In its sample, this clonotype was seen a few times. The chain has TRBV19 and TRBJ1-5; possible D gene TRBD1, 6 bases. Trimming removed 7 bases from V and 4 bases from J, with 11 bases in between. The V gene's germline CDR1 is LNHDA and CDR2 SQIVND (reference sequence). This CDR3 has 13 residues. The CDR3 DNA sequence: TGTGCCAGTAATCAGGGGTCTAATCAGCCCCAGCATTTT. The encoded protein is CASNQGSNQPQHF.

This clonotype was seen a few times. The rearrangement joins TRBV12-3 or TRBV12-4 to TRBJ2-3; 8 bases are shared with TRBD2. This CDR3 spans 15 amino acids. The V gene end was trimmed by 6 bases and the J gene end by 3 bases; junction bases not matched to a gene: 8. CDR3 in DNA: TGTGCCAGCAGCCGGGGGGGGTTATCGACAGATACGCAGTATTTT. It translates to CASSRGGLSTDTQYF.

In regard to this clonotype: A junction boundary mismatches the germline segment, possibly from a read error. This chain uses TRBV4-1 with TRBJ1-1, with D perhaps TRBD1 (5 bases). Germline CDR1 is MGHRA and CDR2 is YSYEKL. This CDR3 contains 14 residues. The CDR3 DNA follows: TGTGCCAGCAGCCAAGTTGGGGCGAACACTGAAGCTTTCTTT. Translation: CASSQVGANTEAFF.

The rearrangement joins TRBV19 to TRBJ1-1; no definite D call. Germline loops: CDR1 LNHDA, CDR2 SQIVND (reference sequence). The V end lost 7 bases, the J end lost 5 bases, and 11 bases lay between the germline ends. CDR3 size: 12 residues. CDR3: CASIRPGTEAFF. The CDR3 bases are TGTGCCAGTATTCGACCGGGGACTGAAGCTTTCTTT.

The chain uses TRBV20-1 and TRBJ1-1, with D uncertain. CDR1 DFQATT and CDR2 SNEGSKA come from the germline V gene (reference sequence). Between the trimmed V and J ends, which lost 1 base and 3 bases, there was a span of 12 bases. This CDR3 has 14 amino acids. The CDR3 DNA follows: TGCAGTGCTAGAGCCCCTATAGAGGACACTGAAGCTTTCTTT. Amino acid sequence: CSARAPIEDTEAFF.

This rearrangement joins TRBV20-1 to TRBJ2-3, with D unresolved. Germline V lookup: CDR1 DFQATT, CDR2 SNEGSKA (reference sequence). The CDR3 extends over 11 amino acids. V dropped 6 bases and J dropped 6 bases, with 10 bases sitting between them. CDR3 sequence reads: CSAQVEDTQYF. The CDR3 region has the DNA TGCAGTGCCCAAGTCGAGGATACGCAGTATTTT.

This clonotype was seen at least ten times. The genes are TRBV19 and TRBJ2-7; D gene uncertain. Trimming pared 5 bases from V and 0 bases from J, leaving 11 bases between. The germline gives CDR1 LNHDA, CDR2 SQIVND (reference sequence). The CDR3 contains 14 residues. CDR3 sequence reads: CASSDYGSSYEQYF. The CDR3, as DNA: TGTGCCAGTAGTGATTACGGTAGCTCCTACGAGCAGTACTTC. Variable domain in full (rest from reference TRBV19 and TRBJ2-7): DGGITQSPKYLFRKEGQNVTLSCEQNLNHDAMYWYRQDPGQGLRLIYYSQIVNDFQKGDIAEGYSVSREKKESFPLTVTSAQKNPTAFYLCASSDYGSSYEQYFGPGTRLTVT.

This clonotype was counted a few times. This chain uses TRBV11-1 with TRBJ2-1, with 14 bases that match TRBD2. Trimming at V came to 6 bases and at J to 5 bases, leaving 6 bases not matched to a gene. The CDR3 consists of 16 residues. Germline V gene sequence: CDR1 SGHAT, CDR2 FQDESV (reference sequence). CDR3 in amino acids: CASRLKGLAGDNEQFF. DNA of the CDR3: TGTGCCAGCAGATTAAAGGGACTAGCGGGGGACAATGAGCAGTTCTTC.

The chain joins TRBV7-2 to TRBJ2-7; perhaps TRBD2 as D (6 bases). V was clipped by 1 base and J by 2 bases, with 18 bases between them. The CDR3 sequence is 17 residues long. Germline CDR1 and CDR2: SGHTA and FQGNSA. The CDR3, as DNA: TGTGCCAGCAGCTTAGGGGCCCCCTGGAGGGAGGCCTACGAGCAGTACTTC. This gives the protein CASSLGAPWREAYEQYF.

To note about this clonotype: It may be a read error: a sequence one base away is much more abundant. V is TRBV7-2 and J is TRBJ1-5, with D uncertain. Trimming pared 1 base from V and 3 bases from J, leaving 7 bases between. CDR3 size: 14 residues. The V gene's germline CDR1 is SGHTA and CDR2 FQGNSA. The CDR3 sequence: CASSLGADNQPQHF. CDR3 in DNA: TGTGCCAGCAGCTTAGGGGCAGACAATCAGCCCCAGCATTTT. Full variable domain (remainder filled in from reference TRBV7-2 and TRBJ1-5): GAGVSQSPSNKVTEKGKDVELRCDPISGHTALYWYRQSLGQGLEFLIYFQGNSAPDKSGLPSDRFSAERTGGSVSTLTIQRTQQEDSAVYLCASSLGADNQPQHFGDGTRLSIL.

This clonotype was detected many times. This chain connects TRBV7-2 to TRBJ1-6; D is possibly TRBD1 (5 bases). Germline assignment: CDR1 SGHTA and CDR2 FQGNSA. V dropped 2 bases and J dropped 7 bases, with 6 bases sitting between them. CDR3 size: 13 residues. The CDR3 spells CASSLKGNSPLHF. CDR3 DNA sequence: TGTGCCAGCAGCTTAAAGGGGAATTCACCCCTCCACTTT.

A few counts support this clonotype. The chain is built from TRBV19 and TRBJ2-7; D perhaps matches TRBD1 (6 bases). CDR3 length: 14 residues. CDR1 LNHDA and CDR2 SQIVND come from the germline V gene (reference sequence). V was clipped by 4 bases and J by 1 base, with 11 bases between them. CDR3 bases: TGTGCCAGTAGTAAGGGGGACGGATCCTACGAGCAGTACTTC. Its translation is CASSKGDGSYEQYF.